The 32 T cell receptor beta chains presented below share a single source sample, sequenced in a study of T cells in Graves' hyperthyroidism and ophthalmopathy. TCR beta CDR3 sequences were amplified from RNA transcripts. The HTBI set primed first-round TCR CDR3 RT-PCR. Via MiXCR, TCRdb re-called the multiplex PCR reads, giving one row per CDR3 protein. The sample shows hundreds of thousands of distinct CDR3 sequences, 15% to 18% of them seen only once. The material sequenced was blood. The source of these receptors is a woman aged 18-29 years with Graves' hyperthyroidism.

This clonotype was seen at least ten times. This rearrangement joins TRBV7-9 to TRBJ2-1; 7 bases fit TRBD1. Germline V gene lookup returns CDR1 SEHNR and CDR2 FQNEAQ (reference sequence). CDR3 size: 13 residues. Germline trimming cut 2 bases from V and 10 bases from J; bases unmatched to any gene: 5. CDR3 in DNA: TGTGCCAGCAGCTTATGGCAGGGGGAGGAGCAGTTCTTC. The encoded protein is CASSLWQGEEQFF.

This clonotype was counted a few times. The chain employs TRBV13 and TRBJ2-2; a weak D match, TRBD2 (6 bases). The CDR3 is made up of 14 amino acids. The germline V gene encodes CDR1 PRHDT and CDR2 FYEKMQ (reference sequence). V gave up 2 bases and J gave up 3 bases, with 7 bases separating them. The DNA for the CDR3 is TGTGCCAGCAGCTTACGGGGGTACACCGGGGAGCTGTTTTTT. As protein: CASSLRGYTGELFF.

This clonotype was picked up many times. This chain joins TRBV20-1 and TRBJ2-2; maybe TRBD2 (5 bases). The V end lost 7 bases, the J end lost 1 base, and 19 bases lay between the germline ends. Germline loops: CDR1 DFQATT, CDR2 SNEGSKA (reference sequence). The CDR3 runs 16 residues. The CDR3 sequence is CSGLIEGAVNTGELFF. As DNA, the CDR3 is TGCAGTGGCCTCATTGAGGGAGCGGTGAACACCGGGGAGCTGTTTTTT.

At least ten counts were recorded for this clonotype. The chain carries TRBV7-2 and TRBJ2-3; tentative D call: TRBD2 (6 bases). V was shortened by 1 base and J by 2 bases, with 22 bases between the two germline ends. This CDR3 comprises 19 residues. CDR1 is SGHTA and CDR2 is FQGNSA in the germline V gene. The CDR3 DNA reads as TGTGCCAGCAGCTTAGTCTCCCTTCTAGCGACGCTTAACACAGATACGCAGTATTTT. Protein: CASSLVSLLATLNTDTQYF.

The sample holds a few counts of this clonotype. The V and J genes are TRBV27 and TRBJ1-4; D call uncertain. The CDR3 runs to 15 residues. V was clipped by 5 bases and J by 3 bases, with 13 bases between them. Germline V gene sequence: CDR1 MNHEY, CDR2 SMNVEV (reference sequence). As DNA, the CDR3 is TGTGCCAGCAGTCCCACACTGGGAGCTAATGAAAAACTGTTTTTT. Translated, it gives CASSPTLGANEKLFF.

The chain recombines TRBV6-1 with TRBJ2-1; 10 bases line up with TRBD2. Per germline, CDR1 MNHNS and CDR2 SASEGT. The CDR3 has 15 amino acids. V was clipped by 5 bases and J by 4 bases; unmatched bases: 5. The CDR3 protein is CASSWKRGGYNEQFF. The DNA of the CDR3 is TGTGCCAGCAGTTGGAAGCGGGGGGGATACAATGAGCAGTTCTTC.

The rearrangement links TRBV6-5 to TRBJ1-5; no clear D gene. CDR1 is MNHEY and CDR2 is SVGAGI in the germline V gene. This CDR3 has 15 amino acids. V lost 0 bases and J lost 0, with 6 bases in between. The CDR3 region is CASSYSSGSNQPQHF. The CDR3, as DNA: TGTGCCAGCAGTTACTCGAGCGGTAGCAATCAGCCCCAGCATTTT.

This clonotype was recorded at least ten times. The J gene is TRBJ2-2, the V gene TRBV12-3 or TRBV12-4; D may correspond to TRBD1 or TRBD2 (6 bases each). The CDR3 length is 16 residues. The V end was cut by 3 bases, the J end by 1 base, with 12 bases between. CDR3 nucleotides: TGTGCCAGCAGTTTCAGAGGGGGGCGGAACACCGGGGAGCTGTTTTTT. Translating gives CASSFRGGRNTGELFF.

This clonotype was found a few times. The chain couples TRBV19 to TRBJ1-5, with D possibly matching TRBD1 (5 bases). Germline V gives CDR1 LNHDA, CDR2 SQIVND (reference sequence). This CDR3 is built from 16 residues. V lost 1 base, J lost 2 bases, and 12 bases lay in between. The CDR3 sequence is CASSIVVDSRNQPQHF. Written as DNA, the CDR3 is TGTGCCAGTAGTATAGTAGTAGACAGCCGCAATCAGCCCCAGCATTTT.

The genes are TRBV28 and TRBJ1-4; D gene ambiguous. Germline V gives CDR1 MDHEN, CDR2 SYDVKM. Trimming took 3 bases from V and 2 from J, leaving 19 bases between them. The CDR3 runs 18 residues. The CDR3 DNA follows: TGTGCCAGCAGTTTGGGCAGTCTTTTATTATACACTAATGAAAAACTGTTTTTT. This gives the protein CASSLGSLLLYTNEKLFF.

In its sample, this clonotype was seen a few times. One end of the junction is discordant with germline, which a read error may explain. The V and J genes are TRBV20-1 and TRBJ2-7; 8 bases are shared with TRBD2. The CDR3 runs 14 residues. Germline-derived CDR1 and CDR2 are DFQATT and SNEGSKA (reference sequence). This CDR3 is CSATSGGASSEQYF. The CDR3 DNA reads TGCAGTGCTACAAGCGGGGGCGCCTCCTCCGAGCAGTACTTC.

The V call is TRBV5-1, the J call TRBJ2-2; TRBD2 matches 9 bases. The CDR3 spans 18 residues. The germline gives CDR1 SGHRS, CDR2 YFSETQ. The J segment lost 0 bases and the V segment lost 0 bases, leaving 6 bases of the junction unmatched. The CDR3 region is CASSLVGSGSANTGELFF. CDR3 nucleotide sequence: TGCGCCAGCAGCTTGGTTGGTAGCGGGAGCGCGAACACCGGGGAGCTGTTTTTT.

This clonotype was seen many times. The chain carries TRBV11-3 and TRBJ2-5; a weak D match, TRBD2 (5 bases). CDR1 and CDR2 from the germline V gene are SGHNT and YENEEA. The CDR3 sequence is 11 residues long. V lost 5 bases, J lost 9 bases, and 10 bases lay in between. DNA for the CDR3: TGTGCCAGCAGCCATAGAGCGGCCCAGTACTTC. Translation gives CASSHRAAQYF.

The CDR3 is CASSDPGTEAFF. The CDR3 DNA sequence: TGTGCCAGCAGTGACCCCGGGACTGAAGCTTTCTTT. The rearrangement joins TRBV25-1 to TRBJ1-1; no clear D gene. The germline V and J ends were trimmed by 3 bases and 5 bases, with 7 bases remaining between them. This CDR3 region has 12 residues. CDR1 MGHDK and CDR2 SYGVNS come from the germline V gene. Full variable domain (remainder filled in from reference TRBV25-1 and TRBJ1-1): EADIYQTPRYLVIGTGKKITLECSQTMGHDKMYWYQQDPGMELHLIHYSYGVNSTEKGDLSSESTVSRIRTEHFPLTLESARPSHTSQYLCASSDPGTEAFFGQGTRLTVV.

The gene calls are TRBV29-1 and TRBJ2-1, with 16 bases lining up with TRBD2. The CDR3 contains 15 residues. V shed 6 bases and J 7 bases; nucleotides not matched to a gene: 6. The germline CDR1 and CDR2 sequences are SQVTM and ANQGSEA. CDR3 nucleotides: TGCAGCGTGATAGGGACTAGCGGGGGGGCGAATGAGCAGTTCTTC. It encodes CSVIGTSGGANEQFF.

J is TRBJ2-2 and V is TRBV5-1; 15 positions match TRBD2. Trimming cost V 4 bases and J 5 bases; bases outside gene matches: 9. CDR1 is SGHRS, CDR2 YFSETQ, per germline. The CDR3 consists of 18 residues. The CDR3 DNA follows: TGCGCCAGCAGCCCCCGGACTAGCGGGAGGGCCGGGACCGGGGAGCTGTTTTTT. Translated: CASSPRTSGRAGTGELFF.

V and J are TRBV7-6 and TRBJ2-5; TRBD1 might be the D (7 bases). Germline CDR1 is SGHVS and CDR2 is FNYEAQ. Trimming removed 5 bases at V and 5 bases at J, with 24 bases between. This CDR3 has 17 residues. The CDR3 reads CASSPDYRETGRETQYF. For the CDR3, the DNA is TGTGCCAGCAGCCCGGACTATAGGGAGACAGGGCGGGAGACCCAGTACTTC.

V usage is TRBV6-1 and J usage is TRBJ2-2; a weak D match, TRBD2 (6 bases). This CDR3 spans 16 amino acids. The V and J ends lost 7 bases and 7 bases respectively, with 22 bases between them. Germline CDR1 is MNHNS and CDR2 is SASEGT. The CDR3 coding sequence is TGTGCCAGCACCTCACCAGGGACTCCCGGTAGCGGGGAGCTGTTTTTT. It codes for CASTSPGTPGSGELFF.

This clonotype was recorded at least ten times. The J gene is TRBJ1-2, the V gene TRBV6-1, with D possibly TRBD1 on 6 matching bases. Germline CDR1 and CDR2: MNHNS and SASEGT. Trimming took 5 bases from V and 8 from J, leaving 15 bases between them. This CDR3 contains 13 residues. The CDR3 DNA sequence: TGTGCCAGCAGTACCCAGGGGATCAGCGGCTACACCTTC. This gives the protein CASSTQGISGYTF.

This clonotype has at least ten counts. J is TRBJ2-1 and V is TRBV7-6; 7 bases line up with TRBD1. J was trimmed by 10 bases and V by 2 bases; bases with no gene match: 14. The CDR3 consists of 16 residues. Germline-derived CDR1 and CDR2 are SGHVS and FNYEAQ. The CDR3 DNA is TGTGCCAGCAGCTTACGAGGACAGGCCGTCATGGGGGAGCAGTTCTTC. It yields the protein CASSLRGQAVMGEQFF.

This clonotype was seen many times. The chain uses TRBV12-3 or TRBV12-4 and TRBJ1-4; 7 nucleotides line up with TRBD1. J gave up 5 bases and V 7 bases, and 7 bases lay outside the gene matches. The CDR3 has 14 amino acids. DNA for the CDR3: TGTGCCAGCAAACGCCGGGACAGAAATGAAAAACTGTTTTTT. It codes for CASKRRDRNEKLFF.

The V and J genes are TRBV20-1 and TRBJ1-2; D not resolved. The CDR3 is made up of 14 amino acids. V lost 0 bases to trimming and J lost 0 bases, with 8 bases between them. Per the germline V gene, CDR1 is DFQATT and CDR2 is SNEGSKA (reference sequence). CDR3 nucleotides: TGCAGTGCTAGAGAGGCTGCAACTAACTATGGCTACACCTTC. It specifies CSAREAATNYGYTF.

At least ten counts were recorded for this clonotype. The chain recombines TRBV5-1 with TRBJ1-4, with 11 nucleotides matching TRBD1. Germline V lookup: CDR1 SGHRS, CDR2 YFSETQ. V was pared by 4 bases and J by 7 bases, with 6 bases of the junction left unmatched. CDR3 length equals 15 residues. The CDR3 is CASSGGQGVREKLFF. DNA for the CDR3: TGCGCCAGCAGCGGGGGACAGGGGGTTCGTGAAAAACTGTTTTTT. Supplemented by reference TRBV5-1 and TRBJ1-4, the full variable domain reads KAGVTQTPRYLIKTRGQQVTLSCSPISGHRSVSWYQQTPGQGLQFLFEYFSETQRNKGNFPGRFSGRQFSNSRSEMNVSTLELGDSALYLCASSGGQGVREKLFFGSGTQLSVL.

The chain has TRBV29-1 and TRBJ2-7; the match to TRBD2 covers 10 bases. Germline V gives CDR1 SQVTM, CDR2 ANQGSEA. V lost 6 bases and J lost 0; bases outside the gene matches: 8. This CDR3 is 15 amino acids long. CDR3 in amino acids: CSVASIAGGSYEQYF. CDR3 nucleotides: TGCAGCGTCGCATCTATAGCGGGGGGCTCCTACGAGCAGTACTTC.

In its sample, this clonotype was seen many times. This CDR3 reads CASSLWQGGTEAFF. Here the CDR3 DNA reads TGTGCCAGCAGCTTATGGCAGGGGGGCACTGAAGCTTTCTTT. The chain joins TRBV7-2 to TRBJ1-1; 7 bases agree with TRBD1. Trimming cost V 2 bases and J 4 bases; bases outside gene matches: 4. Looked up from germline, CDR1 is SGHTA and CDR2 is FQGNSA. The CDR3 length is 14 residues.

The chain combines TRBV29-1 with TRBJ1-3; 7 bases agree with TRBD1. The CDR3 has 16 residues. CDR1 is SQVTM and CDR2 is ANQGSEA in the germline V gene. V lost 3 bases, J lost 0 bases, and 8 bases stayed unmatched. CDR3 amino acids: CSVEDTGAISGNTIYF. In DNA form, the CDR3 reads TGCAGCGTTGAGGATACAGGGGCCATCTCTGGAAACACCATATATTTT.

This clonotype was counted many times. V is TRBV7-2 and J is TRBJ2-7; D not certain. Germline CDR1 is SGHTA and CDR2 is FQGNSA. V gave up 6 bases and J gave up 4 bases, with 16 bases separating them. The CDR3 extends over 14 amino acids. The CDR3 DNA is TGTGCCAGCAGGCCCCATACGGGCCCTTACGAGCAGTACTTC. It encodes CASRPHTGPYEQYF. Full variable domain (remainder filled in from reference TRBV7-2 and TRBJ2-7): GAGVSQSPSNKVTEKGKDVELRCDPISGHTALYWYRQSLGQGLEFLIYFQGNSAPDKSGLPSDRFSAERTGGSVSTLTIQRTQQEDSAVYLCASRPHTGPYEQYFGPGTRLTVT.

This clonotype was seen at least ten times. This chain uses TRBV7-6 with TRBJ2-7, with TRBD2 matching 10 bases. V was clipped by 1 base and J by 5 bases; unmatched bases: 8. Germline CDR1 is SGHVS and CDR2 is FNYEAQ. The CDR3 runs 16 residues. The CDR3, as DNA: TGTGCCAGCAGCTTAGACGTGGGGCTAGCGGGAGACGAGCAGTACTTC. Translated, it gives CASSLDVGLAGDEQYF.

This clonotype was seen many times. V gene TRBV11-3 combines with J gene TRBJ2-7, with a weak D call TRBD1 (5 bases). The germline V gene has CDR1 SGHNT and CDR2 YENEEA. V lost 5 bases, J lost 2 bases, and 13 bases lay in between. The CDR3 spans 14 residues. CDR3 sequence: CASSPRTRTYEQYF. DNA of the CDR3: TGTGCCAGCAGCCCCCGGACAAGAACCTACGAGCAGTACTTC.

This clonotype showed up many times. The chain carries TRBV27 and TRBJ2-7; no definite D call. CDR3 size: 13 residues. V lost 4 bases to trimming and J lost 5 bases, with 12 bases between them. Germline loops: CDR1 MNHEY, CDR2 SMNVEV (reference sequence). The CDR3 DNA reads as TGTGCCAGCAGTTCCGGACCCACCCACGAGCAGTACTTC. This translates into CASSSGPTHEQYF.

The chain employs TRBV4-2 and TRBJ2-3, with TRBD2 matching over 7 bases. This CDR3 contains 14 residues. The V gene's germline CDR1 is LGHNA and CDR2 YNFKEQ. V lost 1 base, J lost 4 bases, and 2 bases stayed unmatched. Here the CDR3 reads CASSQGTSADTQYF. CDR3 DNA: TGTGCCAGCAGCCAAGGTACTAGCGCAGATACGCAGTATTTT.

The rearrangement links TRBV2 to TRBJ2-7; D assignment may be TRBD1 or TRBD2 (7 bases each). CDR3 length: 18 residues. V lost 3 bases and J 0 bases, leaving 21 bases between the germline ends. In germline, CDR1 is SNHLY, CDR2 FYNNEI. DNA for the CDR3: TGTGCCAGCAGTGAGGGGAGGGGGCTTACCCTCTCCTCCTACGAGCAGTACTTC. Amino acid sequence: CASSEGRGLTLSSYEQYF.